This passage covers 2 T cell receptor beta chains from one sample sequenced in a study of graft-versus-host responses after intestinal transplantation listed by TCRdb under 2021. Library method: the immunoSEQ multiplex PCR assay. This immuneACCESS table, as held by TCRdb, lists in-frame sequences with V and J called but not all clones. Of the missing ones, under half trace to an unresolved V gene in checked studies; the others have no known cause. The sample table lists roughly 28,000 clones, 85% to 95% of them with a count of one. The top ten clonotypes cover about 0.66% of the sample. Sequencing was performed on PBMCs, taken roughly 62 days after intestinal transplant. These receptors were taken from a human patient who received an intestinal transplant, so some T cells may come from the graft donor.

This chain uses TRBV9 with TRBJ2-1, with 10 bases identical to TRBD2. CDR1 SGDLS and CDR2 YYNGEE come from the germline V gene. Trimming took 4 bases from V and 7 from J; bases not matched to a gene: 8. CDR3 size: 15 residues. The CDR3 reads CASSPSSGSGNEQFF. CDR3 in DNA: TGTGCCAGCAGCCCATCTAGCGGGAGTGGGAATGAGCAGTTCTTC.

There are a few counts of this clone. This sequence joins TRBV6-1 and TRBJ2-1; no clear D. The CDR3 is made up of 14 amino acids. Trimming pared 5 bases from V and 4 bases from J, leaving 12 bases between. Germline loops: CDR1 MNHNS, CDR2 SASEGT. The CDR3 is CASSWASEYNEQFF. In DNA form, the CDR3 reads TGTGCCAGCAGTTGGGCCTCGGAGTACAATGAGCAGTTCTTC.